The 18 T cell receptor beta chains below were found in one sample sequenced in a study of identical twins. From the 5' RACE reads, TCRdb called clonotypes with MiXCR, one entry per CDR3 protein. The sample yields 450,000 to 650,000 distinct CDR3 sequences, 9.6% seen once. These data were also filed under a second study, of yellow fever vaccine responses in identical twins.

Sequencing was done on a sample of PBMCs. The receptors were sampled from a woman younger than 30 in good health.

V gene TRBV5-1 combines with J gene TRBJ2-1; the D is unclear. Looked up from germline, CDR1 is SGHRS and CDR2 is YFSETQ. The length of the CDR3 is 16 residues. V was pared by 0 bases and J by 0 bases, with 10 bases between. CDR3 sequence (DNA): TGCGCCAGCAGCTTGGACAACCCGAGCTCCTACAATGAGCAGTTCTTC. Translation gives CASSLDNPSSYNEQFF.

The genes are TRBV10-3 and TRBJ2-6, with 10 bases aligning to TRBD1. V was clipped by 6 bases and J by 0 bases; unmatched bases: 11. CDR3 size: 19 residues. Per germline, CDR1 ENHRY and CDR2 SYGVKD. The CDR3 region is CAISSDPGQGTSGANVLTF. The DNA of the CDR3 is TGTGCCATCAGCTCAGACCCGGGACAGGGGACCTCTGGGGCCAACGTCCTGACTTTC.

This clonotype was seen a few times. CDR3 sequence reads: CASSLAPKGGTDYEQYF. CDR3 bases: TGTGCCAGCAGCTTAGCCCCAAAAGGCGGGACAGACTACGAGCAGTACTTC. The rearrangement links TRBV7-9 to TRBJ2-7; D possibly corresponds to TRBD1 (7 bases). V shed 0 bases and J shed 3 bases, with 18 bases lying between them. The CDR3 runs to 17 residues. Germline V gives CDR1 SEHNR, CDR2 FQNEAQ (reference sequence).

This clonotype was picked up a small number of times. The chain combines TRBV7-8 with TRBJ1-5; D is ambiguous. CDR1 SGHVS and CDR2 FQNEAQ come from the germline V gene. The CDR3 contains 12 residues. Trimming took 1 base from V and 8 from J, leaving 6 bases between them. The CDR3 loop reads CASSLESEPQHF. CDR3 nucleotides: TGTGCCAGCAGCTTAGAGTCAGAGCCCCAGCATTTT.

This clonotype has a count of ten or more. The V gene is TRBV5-1, the J gene TRBJ2-3; no firm D call. V shed 8 bases and J shed 0 bases, with 16 bases lying between them. The CDR3 runs to 15 residues. CDR1 is SGHRS, CDR2 YFSETQ, per germline. CDR3 nucleotides: TGCGCCAGTAGAAGGGAAGTGACTAGCACAGATACGCAGTATTTT. Translating gives CASRREVTSTDTQYF.

This clonotype was counted only a few times. V usage is TRBV7-2 and J usage is TRBJ2-7, with 12 bases lining up with TRBD2. The CDR3 spans 14 residues. The germline CDR1 and CDR2 sequences are SGHTA and FQGNSA. V lost 3 bases and J lost 5; bases outside the gene matches: 2. CDR3: CASSLTSGGDEQYF. The CDR3 DNA follows: TGTGCCAGCAGCTTGACTAGCGGGGGAGACGAGCAGTACTTC.

The V call is TRBV28, the J call TRBJ2-7; tentatively, D is TRBD1 (5 bases). CDR1 MDHEN and CDR2 SYDVKM come from the germline V gene. This CDR3 is built from 13 residues. Trimming pared 8 bases from V and 0 bases from J, leaving 11 bases between. This CDR3 reads CASQMTDSYEQYF. The CDR3 DNA is TGTGCCAGCCAGATGACAGACTCCTACGAGCAGTACTTC.

The chain is built from TRBV7-2 and TRBJ2-2, with D possibly being TRBD2 (5 bases). Germline CDR1 and CDR2: SGHTA and FQGNSA. The CDR3 contains 16 residues. Trimming pared 5 bases from V and 10 bases from J, leaving 23 bases between. The CDR3 nucleotides read TGTGCCAGCAGCGGCGAGGTGGGGAGATCGGGCAAGGAGCTGTTTTTT. Translation: CASSGEVGRSGKELFF.

This clonotype occurred once. The junction departs from germline at one end; a sequencing error may be responsible. The genes are TRBV12-3 or TRBV12-4 and TRBJ2-7; 10 positions agree with TRBD2. This CDR3 spans 15 amino acids. CDR3 DNA sequence: TGTACCAGCAGTCCTCGGACTAGCGGCTCCTACGAGCAGTACTTC. Residues: CTSSPRTSGSYEQYF.

Ten or more counts support this clonotype. The chain employs TRBV7-6 and TRBJ2-7; D is possibly TRBD1 (7 bases). V was shortened by 5 bases and J by 5 bases, with 13 bases between the two germline ends. The CDR3 is 13 amino acids. The V gene's germline CDR1 is SGHVS and CDR2 FNYEAQ. CDR3 bases: TGTGCCAGCAGCCTGTCCAGGGGGGACGAGCAGTACTTC. Its translation: CASSLSRGDEQYF. The variable domain in full, completed from reference TRBV7-6 and TRBJ2-7, reads GAGVSQSPRYKVTKRGQDVALRCDPISGHVSLYWYRQALGQGPEFLTYFNYEAQQDKSGLPNDRFSAERPEGSISTLTIQRTEQRDSAMYRCASSLSRGDEQYFGPGTRLTVT.

This clonotype was seen only a few times. The genes are TRBV6-5 and TRBJ1-1; a weak D match, TRBD1 (5 bases). Germline V gene sequence: CDR1 MNHEY, CDR2 SVGAGI. V was shortened by 2 bases and J by 1 base, with 8 bases between the two germline ends. The CDR3 consists of 14 residues. The CDR3 sequence: CASSYGTANTEAFF. The CDR3 DNA is TGTGCCAGCAGTTACGGGACGGCGAACACTGAAGCTTTCTTT.

This clonotype has more than one count but fewer than ten. This rearrangement joins TRBV5-1 to TRBJ1-4; no clear D gene. Germline V gene sequence: CDR1 SGHRS, CDR2 YFSETQ. The CDR3 spans 14 residues. The V end lost 0 bases, the J end lost 7 bases, and 10 bases lay between the germline ends. The CDR3 DNA reads TGCGCCAGCAGCTTGGTCCCCGTGGGTGAAAAACTGTTTTTT. Translation gives CASSLVPVGEKLFF.

This clonotype appeared many times. The chain has TRBV24-1 and TRBJ1-2, with TRBD1 as a possible D gene (5 bases). Germline CDR1 reads KGHDR; CDR2 reads SFDVKD. CDR3 length: 14 residues. V was trimmed by 1 base and J by 6 bases, leaving 11 bases between them. In DNA, the CDR3 is TGTGCCACCAGTGATTTCAGCAGGGAGAATGGCTACACCTTC. Its translation: CATSDFSRENGYTF.

The J gene is TRBJ1-1, the V gene TRBV27; D possibly corresponds to TRBD1 (6 bases). This CDR3 comprises 14 residues. Germline CDR1 is MNHEY and CDR2 is SMNVEV (reference sequence). V lost 7 bases and J lost 10, with 22 bases in between. The CDR3 sequence is CASTQVGGGGGAFF. CDR3 DNA: TGTGCCAGCACACAAGTGGGAGGAGGGGGGGGAGCTTTCTTT.

J is TRBJ2-7 and V is TRBV4-1; TRBD2 agrees at 7 bases. CDR1 is MGHRA and CDR2 is YSYEKL in the germline V gene. J lost 0 bases, V lost 3 bases, and 5 bases had no gene match. This CDR3 is built from 15 residues. CDR3 loop: CASSQSGVNSYEQYF. The CDR3 DNA follows: TGCGCCAGCAGCCAGAGCGGGGTGAACTCCTACGAGCAGTACTTC.

The genes are TRBV6-1 and TRBJ2-7, with 10 bases matching TRBD1. V trimming: 7 bases; J trimming: 4 bases; junction bases outside the gene matches: 7. CDR3 length: 14 amino acids. CDR1 and CDR2 (germline): MNHNS, SASEGT. The CDR3 nucleotides are TGTGCCAGCACCAGAGGACAGGGGGTATACGAGCAGTACTTC. Translation gives CASTRGQGVYEQYF.

The chain has TRBV6-1 and TRBJ2-2; TRBD1 might be the D (6 bases). Germline V lookup: CDR1 MNHNS, CDR2 SASEGT. This CDR3 contains 14 residues. The V end lost 7 bases, the J end lost 3 bases, and 12 bases lay between the germline ends. Written as DNA, the CDR3 is TGTGCCAGCAAAGGGGGTAGGGACACCGGGGAGCTGTTTTTT. Protein: CASKGGRDTGELFF.

This clonotype occurred a few times. This chain joins TRBV12-3 or TRBV12-4 and TRBJ2-2; D uncertain. The CDR3 loop spans 15 amino acids. The ends were cut back, 2 bases at V and 1 base at J, with 8 bases in the middle. The CDR3 protein is CASSLMGQNTGELFF. The CDR3 coding sequence is TGTGCCAGCAGTTTAATGGGCCAGAACACCGGGGAGCTGTTTTTT.